The 17 T cell receptor beta chains reported below all come from one sample, sequenced in a study of T-cell memory formation after mild COVID-19. TCRdb re-derived calls from the 5' RACE reads in MiXCR, one entry per CDR3 protein. The data show around 250,000 distinct CDR3 sequences, approximately 9% seen once. The sequencing input was PBMCs or a T cell subset sorted from them (not recorded which). The source of these receptors is a man between 18 and 29 years old who had mild COVID-19 (a few samples of this study predate the infection). Cell type and time point are not known.

CDR3: CASSLAAGTTDTQYF. The CDR3 bases are TGTGCCAGCAGCTTGGCTGCGGGCACGACAGATACGCAGTATTTT. The chain recombines TRBV5-4 with TRBJ2-3, with a weak D call TRBD2 (5 bases). CDR3 length equals 15 residues. The germline V and J ends were trimmed by 0 bases and 3 bases, with 11 bases remaining between them. Looked up from germline, CDR1 is SGHNT and CDR2 is YYREEE (reference sequence).

This clonotype was seen repeatedly, ten times or more. The chain links TRBV11-2 to TRBJ2-1, with 10 nucleotides matching TRBD1. With 5 bases clipped from V and 3 bases from J, the junction kept 7 bases outside the gene matches. Germline V CDR1 and CDR2: SGHAT, FQNNGV. The CDR3 sequence is 16 residues long. CDR3 sequence (DNA): TGTGCCAGCAGCCGTGACAGGGGGCGATACTACAATGAGCAGTTCTTC. Translating gives CASSRDRGRYYNEQFF.

The table lists this clonotype with a few counts. CDR3 sequence reads: CASSLALTSGGIDNEQFF. The CDR3 nucleotides are TGTGCCAGCAGTTTAGCGTTGACTAGCGGGGGAATAGACAATGAGCAGTTCTTC. The gene calls are TRBV12-3 or TRBV12-4 and TRBJ2-1; TRBD2 agrees at 12 bases. Trimming cost V 0 bases and J 5 bases; bases outside gene matches: 8. The CDR3 sequence is 18 residues long.

This clonotype was seen a few times. The V and J genes are TRBV7-2 and TRBJ2-2; 7 bases are a match to TRBD1. V was clipped by 4 bases and J by 6 bases; unmatched bases: 14. The CDR3 runs 17 residues. Germline-derived CDR1 and CDR2 are SGHTA and FQGNSA. The DNA for the CDR3 is TGTGCCAGCAGCTACGCAGGGGGTGGCAGTATTCCCGGGGAGCTGTTTTTT. Translation: CASSYAGGGSIPGELFF. Filled out from reference TRBV7-2 and TRBJ2-2, the complete variable domain reads GAGVSQSPSNKVTEKGKDVELRCDPISGHTALYWYRQSLGQGLEFLIYFQGNSAPDKSGLPSDRFSAERTGGSVSTLTIQRTQQEDSAVYLCASSYAGGGSIPGELFFGEGSRLTVL.

This clonotype has more than one count but fewer than ten. This chain uses TRBV30 with TRBJ2-3; D is perhaps TRBD2 (5 bases). The CDR3 has 12 amino acids. CDR1 is GTSNPN, CDR2 SVGIG, per germline (reference sequence). Between the trimmed V and J ends, which lost 3 bases and 6 bases, there was a span of 10 bases. The CDR3 reads CAWSGLADTQYF. As DNA, the CDR3 is TGTGCCTGGAGCGGCTTAGCGGATACGCAGTATTTT.

This chain joins TRBV28 and TRBJ1-6; D is uncertain. The germline V gene has CDR1 MDHEN and CDR2 SYDVKM. Trimming shortened V by 3 bases and J by 13 bases, and 16 bases separated the two germline ends. The CDR3 runs to 14 residues. Here the CDR3 DNA reads TGTGCCAGCAGTTTTCCCTATACCAACGTTCCCCTCCACTTT. Encoded protein: CASSFPYTNVPLHF.

There are a few counts of this clonotype. The J gene is TRBJ1-5, the V gene TRBV5-1, with a weak D call TRBD1 (5 bases). V was shortened by 0 bases and J by 2 bases, with 9 bases between the two germline ends. The CDR3 loop spans 15 amino acids. CDR1 and CDR2 (germline): SGHRS, YFSETQ. CDR3 in DNA: TGCGCCAGCAGCTTGGGGGACGGAGGCAATCAGCCCCAGCATTTT. It codes for CASSLGDGGNQPQHF.

The genes are TRBV7-2 and TRBJ1-2; TRBD1 is a possible D gene (5 bases). In germline, CDR1 is SGHTA, CDR2 FQGNSA. V lost 3 bases to trimming and J lost 6 bases, with 23 bases between them. The CDR3 consists of 17 residues. The CDR3 region is CASSLPMKGPVVNGYTF. CDR3 in DNA: TGTGCCAGCAGCTTGCCCATGAAGGGGCCGGTGGTAAATGGCTACACCTTC.

The sample holds a few counts of this clonotype. The V and J genes are TRBV29-1 and TRBJ2-2; 11 bases match TRBD1. V was clipped by 7 bases and J by 5 bases; unmatched bases: 3. Germline CDR1 SQVTM, CDR2 ANQGSEA. This CDR3 region has 13 residues. CDR3 in amino acids: CSGGTGGTGELFF. DNA of the CDR3: TGCAGCGGAGGGACAGGGGGTACCGGGGAGCTGTTTTTT.

This clonotype was counted a few times. The rearrangement joins TRBV12-3 or TRBV12-4 to TRBJ1-5; 8 bases are shared with TRBD1. The CDR3 length is 12 residues. V gave up 6 bases and J gave up 6 bases; unmatched junction bases: 1. The CDR3 DNA reads as TGTGCCAGCAGAGACAGGGGTCAGCCCCAGCATTTT. This gives the protein CASRDRGQPQHF.

The chain employs TRBV7-6 and TRBJ1-2; 11 nucleotides match TRBD1. This CDR3 region has 14 residues. V trimming: 5 bases; J trimming: 7 bases; junction bases outside the gene matches: 6. Germline V gives CDR1 SGHVS, CDR2 FNYEAQ. The CDR3 coding sequence is TGTGCCAGCAGCATAGGACAGGGGGCGTTTGGCTACACCTTC. Encoded protein: CASSIGQGAFGYTF.

This clonotype has just a few counts. This chain links TRBV7-8 with TRBJ1-2, with a possible D match to TRBD1 (5 bases). Trimming took 5 bases from V and 4 from J, leaving 11 bases between them. CDR1 is SGHVS, CDR2 FQNEAQ, per germline. CDR3 size: 13 residues. Written as DNA, the CDR3 is TGTGCCAGCAGCCGAATAAGGGGCTATGGCTACACCTTC. It translates to CASSRIRGYGYTF.

This clonotype was counted many times. V is TRBV5-1 and J is TRBJ1-1, with D possibly TRBD1 on 6 matching bases. CDR3 size: 16 residues. The V gene lost 0 bases and the J gene lost 0 bases, with 12 bases spanning the gap. In germline, CDR1 is SGHRS, CDR2 YFSETQ. The DNA for the CDR3 is TGCGCCAGCAGCTTGGTATGGGGGCGCCTGAACACTGAAGCTTTCTTT. Translation: CASSLVWGRLNTEAFF.

This clonotype has only a few counts. The rearrangement links TRBV4-1 to TRBJ1-2; D perhaps matches TRBD1 (5 bases). Trimming stripped 4 bases from V and 3 bases from J, with 15 bases between. The CDR3 contains 15 residues. In germline, CDR1 is MGHRA, CDR2 YSYEKL. DNA for the CDR3: TGCGCCAGCAGCCCGACAGAGCTGTCGGACTATGGCTACACCTTC. Its translation is CASSPTELSDYGYTF.

This clonotype was counted between two and nine times. The V and J genes are TRBV10-3 and TRBJ2-3; possible D gene TRBD2, 5 bases. The germline V gene encodes CDR1 ENHRY and CDR2 SYGVKD. The V end was cut by 2 bases, the J end by 2 bases, with 17 bases between. The CDR3 sequence is 17 residues long. The CDR3 region is CAISEPTWRANTDTQYF. In DNA form, the CDR3 reads TGTGCCATCAGTGAGCCAACGTGGCGGGCTAACACAGATACGCAGTATTTT.

V gene TRBV18 combines with J gene TRBJ1-1; 7 bases agree with TRBD1. The germline CDR1 and CDR2 sequences are KGHSH and LQKENI. The CDR3 length is 13 residues. Trimming removed 0 bases from V and 7 bases from J; junction bases left unmatched: 2. This CDR3 is CASSPPGTVEAFF. CDR3 bases: TGTGCCAGCTCACCACCGGGGACAGTTGAAGCTTTCTTT.

This clonotype was found a few times. This chain joins TRBV4-1 and TRBJ1-3; D unresolved. The CDR3 is made up of 15 amino acids. The V end was cut by 0 bases, the J end by 0 bases, with 6 bases between. Germline assignment: CDR1 MGHRA and CDR2 YSYEKL. In nucleotides, the CDR3 is TGCGCCAGCAGCCAAGATGGGAACTCTGGAAACACCATATATTTT. Its translation is CASSQDGNSGNTIYF.